Below, 6 T cell receptor beta chains from the same sample are listed, as sequenced in a study of OX40 agonist ivuxolimab in advanced cancers. Profiling relied on immunoSEQ multiplex PCR, and the TCRdb table lists in-frame clones only, not all of them. The table lists 90,000 to 150,000 clones, 85% to 90% of them singletons. The specimen comprised CD4+ or CD8+ T cells sorted from blood, sampled in a trial of the OX40 agonist ivuxolimab. Receptors were obtained from an adult with an advanced solid tumor such as melanoma, head and neck, liver or kidney cancer.

About this clone: At one boundary the junction diverges from the germline segment, which might be a read error. The chain has TRBV7-9 and TRBJ1-6; D not certain. The CDR3 totals 13 residues. In germline, CDR1 is SEHNR, CDR2 FQNEAQ (reference sequence). CDR3 in DNA: TGCGCCAGCAGCCCTTCATCTAATTCACCCCTCCACTTT. Amino acid sequence: CASSPSSNSPLHF.

The chain employs TRBV6-5 and TRBJ1-5; no clear D. V was pared by 7 bases and J by 3 bases, with 13 bases between. Germline CDR1 reads MNHEY; CDR2 reads SVGAGI. The CDR3 is 14 residues long. The CDR3 reads CASIEMSDNQPQHF. Written as DNA, the CDR3 is TGTGCCAGCATCGAGATGTCAGACAATCAGCCCCAGCATTTT.

The V and J genes are TRBV19 and TRBJ2-7, with TRBD1 matching over 8 bases. Losses at the gene ends were 4 bases for V and 3 bases for J; bases not matched to a gene: 8. The CDR3 runs to 15 residues. Germline-derived CDR1 and CDR2 are LNHDA and SQIVND (reference sequence). Here the CDR3 reads CASSTRTGNVYEQYF. Here the CDR3 DNA reads TGTGCCAGTAGTACTAGGACAGGGAATGTCTACGAGCAGTACTTC.

V usage is TRBV2 and J usage is TRBJ1-6; 7 positions agree with TRBD1. Trimming cost V 4 bases and J 9 bases; bases outside gene matches: 6. The CDR3 spans 14 residues. Germline V lookup: CDR1 SNHLY, CDR2 FYNNEI. The CDR3 nucleotides are TGTGCCAGCAGTGGAGGGACAGAGTCTTCACCCCTCCACTTT. The encoded protein is CASSGGTESSPLHF.

The J gene is TRBJ2-3, the V gene TRBV14; 7 bases are a match to TRBD1. The V gene end was trimmed by 3 bases and the J gene end by 1 base; junction bases not matched to a gene: 10. Germline V gene lookup returns CDR1 SGHDN and CDR2 FVKESK. The CDR3 contains 17 residues. CDR3 sequence (DNA): TGTGCCAGCAGCCAGGCAGACAGGGCTTGGGGCACAGATACGCAGTATTTT. Residues: CASSQADRAWGTDTQYF.

This rearrangement joins TRBV28 to TRBJ1-5; TRBD1 is a possible D gene (5 bases). The germline V and J ends were trimmed by 5 bases and 0 bases, with 14 bases remaining between them. Germline V gene lookup returns CDR1 MDHEN and CDR2 SYDVKM. This CDR3 region has 16 residues. In DNA form, the CDR3 reads TGTGCCAGCAGTCGTTACCAGGGTTTTAGCAATCAGCCCCAGCATTTT. Residues: CASSRYQGFSNQPQHF.